What follows are 6 T cell receptor beta chains derived from one specimen sequenced in a study of OX40 agonist ivuxolimab in advanced cancers. TCRdb's copy holds only in-frame clones and misses some; the assay was immunoSEQ multiplex PCR. The table includes just under 20,000 clones, around 82% detected once. The sequencing used CD4+ or CD8+ T cells sorted from blood, collected in a trial of the OX40 agonist ivuxolimab. Source of these receptors: an adult with an advanced solid tumor such as melanoma, head and neck, liver or kidney cancer.

Points on this clone: Different DNA sequences within this sample yield the same CDR3. The chain links TRBV2 to TRBJ1-5; no reliable D call. This CDR3 region has 14 residues. Trimming left V 4 bases short and J 2 bases short, with 9 bases between. Germline V CDR1 and CDR2: SNHLY, FYNNEI. CDR3 coding DNA: TGTGCCAGCAGTGTATGGCAGGGCAATCAGCCCCAGCATTTT. Protein product: CASSVWQGNQPQHF.

This clone has more than one count but fewer than ten. The chain uses TRBV6-6 and TRBJ1-2, with D unclear. Germline CDR1 MNHNY, CDR2 SVGAGI (reference sequence). The CDR3 is made up of 12 amino acids. The V and J ends lost 3 bases and 5 bases respectively, with 7 bases between them. In DNA form, the CDR3 reads TGTGCCAGCAGTTATCGGTATTATGGCTACACCTTC. Encoded protein: CASSYRYYGYTF.

The V and J genes are TRBV13 and TRBJ2-1, with D unclear. V gave up 5 bases and J gave up 5 bases, with 10 bases separating them. CDR1 is PRHDT, CDR2 FYEKMQ, per germline (reference sequence). This CDR3 comprises 13 residues. CDR3 DNA sequence: TGTGCCAGCAGCCTCGGCAGAGACAATGAGCAGTTCTTC. It translates to CASSLGRDNEQFF. Full variable domain (outside the CDR3, taken from reference TRBV13 and TRBJ2-1): AAGVIQSPRHLIKEKRETATLKCYPIPRHDTVYWYQQGPGQDPQFLISFYEKMQSDKGSIPDRFSAQQFSDYHSELNMSSLELGDSALYFCASSLGRDNEQFFGPGTRLTVL.

The chain is built from TRBV9 and TRBJ2-7; maybe TRBD2 (5 bases). V was cut by 4 bases and J by 2 bases, with 25 bases left in between. CDR1 is SGDLS and CDR2 is YYNGEE in the germline V gene. This CDR3 is 18 amino acids long. This chain's CDR3 is CASSSPQGRAGKTYEQYF. In DNA, the CDR3 is TGTGCCAGCAGCTCACCACAAGGACGCGCCGGGAAGACCTACGAGCAGTACTTC.

This CDR3 reads CASSFLGDKNIQYF. In DNA, the CDR3 is TGTGCCAGCAGTTTTCTCGGCGACAAAAACATTCAGTACTTC. V is TRBV27 and J is TRBJ2-4; D remains ambiguous. Germline values: CDR1 MNHEY, CDR2 SMNVEV (reference sequence). V was trimmed by 3 bases and J by 3 bases, leaving 9 bases between them. The length of the CDR3 is 14 residues.

J is TRBJ2-3 and V is TRBV9, with D maybe TRBD1 (7 bases). The CDR3 totals 15 residues. Germline V gives CDR1 SGDLS, CDR2 YYNGEE. The ends were cut back, 4 bases at V and 2 bases at J, with 14 bases in the middle. CDR3 nucleotides: TGTGCCAGCAGCTCCCAGGGGGGTCCCACAGATACGCAGTATTTT. Translated: CASSSQGGPTDTQYF.